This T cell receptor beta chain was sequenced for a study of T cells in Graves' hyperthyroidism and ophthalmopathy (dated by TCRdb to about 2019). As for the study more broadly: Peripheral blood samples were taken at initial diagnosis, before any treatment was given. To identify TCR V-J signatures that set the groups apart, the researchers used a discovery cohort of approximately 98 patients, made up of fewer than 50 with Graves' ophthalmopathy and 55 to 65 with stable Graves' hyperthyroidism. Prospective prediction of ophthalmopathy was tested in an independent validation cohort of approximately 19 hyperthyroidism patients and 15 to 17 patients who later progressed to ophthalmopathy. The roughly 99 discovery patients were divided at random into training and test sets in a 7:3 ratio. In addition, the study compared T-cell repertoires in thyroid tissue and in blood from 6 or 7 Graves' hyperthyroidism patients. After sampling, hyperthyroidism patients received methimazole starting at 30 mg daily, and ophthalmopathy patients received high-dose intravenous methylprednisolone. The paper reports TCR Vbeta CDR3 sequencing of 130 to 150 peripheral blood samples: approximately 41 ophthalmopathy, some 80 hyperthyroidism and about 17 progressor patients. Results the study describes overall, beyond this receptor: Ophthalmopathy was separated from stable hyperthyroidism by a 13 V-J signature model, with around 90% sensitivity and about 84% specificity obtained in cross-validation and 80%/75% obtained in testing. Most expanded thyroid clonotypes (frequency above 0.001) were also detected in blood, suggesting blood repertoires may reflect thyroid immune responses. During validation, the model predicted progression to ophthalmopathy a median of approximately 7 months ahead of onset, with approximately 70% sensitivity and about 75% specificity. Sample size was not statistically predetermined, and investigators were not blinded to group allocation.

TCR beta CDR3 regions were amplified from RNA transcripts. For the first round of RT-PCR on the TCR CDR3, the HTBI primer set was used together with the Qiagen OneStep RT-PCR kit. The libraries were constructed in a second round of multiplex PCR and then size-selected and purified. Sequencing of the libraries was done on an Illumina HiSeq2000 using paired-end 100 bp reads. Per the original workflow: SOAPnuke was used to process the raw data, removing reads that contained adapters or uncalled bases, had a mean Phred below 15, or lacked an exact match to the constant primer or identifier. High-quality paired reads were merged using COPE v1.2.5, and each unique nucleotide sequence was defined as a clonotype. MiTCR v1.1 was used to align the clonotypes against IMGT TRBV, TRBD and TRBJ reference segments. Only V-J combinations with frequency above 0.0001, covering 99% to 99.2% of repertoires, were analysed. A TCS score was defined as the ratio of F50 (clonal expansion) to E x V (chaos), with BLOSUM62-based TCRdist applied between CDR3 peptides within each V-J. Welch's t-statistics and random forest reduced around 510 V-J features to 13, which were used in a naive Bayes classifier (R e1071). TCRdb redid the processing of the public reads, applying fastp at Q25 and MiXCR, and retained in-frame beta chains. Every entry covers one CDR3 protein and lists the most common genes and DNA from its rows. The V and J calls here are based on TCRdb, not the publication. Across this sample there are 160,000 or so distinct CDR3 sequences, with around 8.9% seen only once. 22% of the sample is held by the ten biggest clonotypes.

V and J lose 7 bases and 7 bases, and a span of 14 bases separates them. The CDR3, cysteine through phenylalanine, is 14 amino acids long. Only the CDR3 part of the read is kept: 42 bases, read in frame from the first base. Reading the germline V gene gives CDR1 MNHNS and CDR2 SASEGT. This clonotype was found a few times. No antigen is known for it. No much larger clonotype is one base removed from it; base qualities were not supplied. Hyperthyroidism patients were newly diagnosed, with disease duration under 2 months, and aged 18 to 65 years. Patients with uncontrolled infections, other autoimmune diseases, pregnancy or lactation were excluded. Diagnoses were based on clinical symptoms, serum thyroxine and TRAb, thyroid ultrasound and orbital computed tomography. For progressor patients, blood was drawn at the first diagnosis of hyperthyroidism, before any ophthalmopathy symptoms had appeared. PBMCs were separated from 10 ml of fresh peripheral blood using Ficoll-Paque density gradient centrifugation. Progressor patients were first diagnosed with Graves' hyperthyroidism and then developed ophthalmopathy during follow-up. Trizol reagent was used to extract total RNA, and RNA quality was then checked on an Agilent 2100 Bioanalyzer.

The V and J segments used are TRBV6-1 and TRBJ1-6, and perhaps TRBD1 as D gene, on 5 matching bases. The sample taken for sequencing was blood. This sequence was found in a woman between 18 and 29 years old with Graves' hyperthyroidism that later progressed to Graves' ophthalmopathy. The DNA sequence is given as TGTGCCAGCAATCCGGGGACTTTGAATTCACCCCTCCACTTT. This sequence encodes CASNPGTLNSPLHF.